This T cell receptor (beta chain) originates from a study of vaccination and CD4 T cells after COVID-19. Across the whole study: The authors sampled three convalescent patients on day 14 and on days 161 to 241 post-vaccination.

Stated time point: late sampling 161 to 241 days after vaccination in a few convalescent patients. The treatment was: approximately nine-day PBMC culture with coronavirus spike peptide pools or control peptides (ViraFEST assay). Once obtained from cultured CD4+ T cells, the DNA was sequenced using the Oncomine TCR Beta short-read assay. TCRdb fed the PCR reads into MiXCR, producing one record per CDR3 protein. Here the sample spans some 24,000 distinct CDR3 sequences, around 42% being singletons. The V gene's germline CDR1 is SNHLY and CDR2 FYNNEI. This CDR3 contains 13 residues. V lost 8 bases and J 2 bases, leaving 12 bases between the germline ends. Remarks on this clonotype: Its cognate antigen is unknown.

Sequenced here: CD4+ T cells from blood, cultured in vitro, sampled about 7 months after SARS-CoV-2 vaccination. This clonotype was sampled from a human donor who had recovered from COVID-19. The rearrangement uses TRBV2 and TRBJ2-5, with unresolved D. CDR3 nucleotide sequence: TGTGCCAGCGATTTGGTTAGGCAAGAGACCCAGTACTTC. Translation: CASDLVRQETQYF.